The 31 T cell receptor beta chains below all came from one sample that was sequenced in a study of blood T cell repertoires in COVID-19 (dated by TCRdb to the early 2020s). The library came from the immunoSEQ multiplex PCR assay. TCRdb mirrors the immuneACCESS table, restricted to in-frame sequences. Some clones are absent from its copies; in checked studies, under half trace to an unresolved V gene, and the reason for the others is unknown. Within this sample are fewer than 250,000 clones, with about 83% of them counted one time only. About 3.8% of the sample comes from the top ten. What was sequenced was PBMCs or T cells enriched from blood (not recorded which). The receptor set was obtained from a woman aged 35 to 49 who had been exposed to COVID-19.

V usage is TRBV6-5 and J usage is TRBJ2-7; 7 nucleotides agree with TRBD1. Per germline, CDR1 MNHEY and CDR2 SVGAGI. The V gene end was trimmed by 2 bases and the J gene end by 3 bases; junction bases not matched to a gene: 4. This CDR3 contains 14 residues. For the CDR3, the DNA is TGTGCCAGCAGTTACGGGCAGGGGGTCTACGAGCAGTACTTC. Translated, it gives CASSYGQGVYEQYF.

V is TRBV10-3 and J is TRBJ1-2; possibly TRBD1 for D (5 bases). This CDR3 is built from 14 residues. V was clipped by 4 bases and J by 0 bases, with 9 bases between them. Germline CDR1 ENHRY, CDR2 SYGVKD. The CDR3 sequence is CAISGGKANYGYTF. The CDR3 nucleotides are TGTGCCATCAGTGGGGGCAAAGCTAACTATGGCTACACCTTC.

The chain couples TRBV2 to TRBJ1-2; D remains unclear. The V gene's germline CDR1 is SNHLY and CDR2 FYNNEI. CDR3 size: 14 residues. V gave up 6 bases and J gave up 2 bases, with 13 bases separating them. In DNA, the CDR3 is TGTGCCAGCAGGGAGATGGAGAGAAACTATGGCTACACCTTC. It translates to CASREMERNYGYTF.

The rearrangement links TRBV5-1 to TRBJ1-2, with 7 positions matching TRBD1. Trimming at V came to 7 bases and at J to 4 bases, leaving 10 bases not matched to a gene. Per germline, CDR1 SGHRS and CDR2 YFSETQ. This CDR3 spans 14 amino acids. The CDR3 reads CASSQTGTGYGYTF. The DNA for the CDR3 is TGCGCCAGCTCTCAGACAGGGACTGGCTATGGCTACACCTTC.

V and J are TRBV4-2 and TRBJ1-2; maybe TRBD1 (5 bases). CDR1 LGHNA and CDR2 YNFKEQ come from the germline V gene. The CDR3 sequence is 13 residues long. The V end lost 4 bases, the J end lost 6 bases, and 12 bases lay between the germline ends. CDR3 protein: CASSPQVGDGYTF. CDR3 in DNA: TGTGCCAGCAGCCCTCAAGTAGGGGATGGCTACACCTTC.

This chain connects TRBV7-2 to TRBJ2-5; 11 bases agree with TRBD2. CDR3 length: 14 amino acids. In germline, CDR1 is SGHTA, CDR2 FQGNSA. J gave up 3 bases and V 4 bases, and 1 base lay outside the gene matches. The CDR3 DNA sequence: TGTGCCAGCAGCTCACTAGCGGGGGAAGAGACCCAGTACTTC. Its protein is CASSSLAGEETQYF.

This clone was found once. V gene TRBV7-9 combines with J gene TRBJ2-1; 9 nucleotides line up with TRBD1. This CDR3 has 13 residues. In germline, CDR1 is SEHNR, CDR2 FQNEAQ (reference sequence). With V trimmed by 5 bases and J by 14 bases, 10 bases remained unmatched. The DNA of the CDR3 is TGTGCCAGCAGCCCGACAGGGGGGTTTTTGGAGTTCTTC. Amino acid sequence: CASSPTGGFLEFF. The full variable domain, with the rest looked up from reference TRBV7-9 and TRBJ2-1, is DTGVSQNPRHKITKRGQNVTFRCDPISEHNRLYWYRQTLGQGPEFLTYFQNEAQLEKSRLLSDRFSAERPKGSFSTLEIQRTEQGDSAMYLCASSPTGGFLEFFGPGTRLTVL.

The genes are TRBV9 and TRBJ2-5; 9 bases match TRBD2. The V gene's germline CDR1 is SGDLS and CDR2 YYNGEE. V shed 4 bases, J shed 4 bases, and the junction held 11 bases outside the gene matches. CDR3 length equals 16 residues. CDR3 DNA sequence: TGTGCCAGCAGCCCCCACACCGGGACTAGCACAGAGACCCAGTACTTC. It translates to CASSPHTGTSTETQYF.

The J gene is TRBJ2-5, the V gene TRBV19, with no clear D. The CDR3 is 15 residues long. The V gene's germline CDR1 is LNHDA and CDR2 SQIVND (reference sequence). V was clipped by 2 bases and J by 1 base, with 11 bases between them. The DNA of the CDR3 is TGTGCCAGTAGTATAAGCTTCCAAATCCAAGAGACCCAGTACTTC. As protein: CASSISFQIQETQYF.

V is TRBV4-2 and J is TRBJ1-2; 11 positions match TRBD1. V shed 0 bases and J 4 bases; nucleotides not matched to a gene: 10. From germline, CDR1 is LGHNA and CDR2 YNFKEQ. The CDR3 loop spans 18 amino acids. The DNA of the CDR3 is TGTGCCAGCAGCCAAGAAACGGGGGACAGGGGGTTAGGCTATGGCTACACCTTC. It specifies CASSQETGDRGLGYGYTF.

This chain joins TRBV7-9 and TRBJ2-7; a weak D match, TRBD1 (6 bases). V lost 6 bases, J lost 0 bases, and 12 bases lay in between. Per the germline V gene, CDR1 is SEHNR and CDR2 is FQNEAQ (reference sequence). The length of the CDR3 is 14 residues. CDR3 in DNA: TGTGCCAGCAGTCGACAGGTTTTCTCCTACGAGCAGTACTTC. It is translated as CASSRQVFSYEQYF.

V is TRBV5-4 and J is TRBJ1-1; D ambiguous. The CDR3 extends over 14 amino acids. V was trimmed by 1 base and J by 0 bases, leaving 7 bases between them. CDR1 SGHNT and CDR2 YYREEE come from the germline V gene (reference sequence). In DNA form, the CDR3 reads TGTGCCAGCAGCTTGACTGAGTTGAACACTGAAGCTTTCTTT. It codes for CASSLTELNTEAFF. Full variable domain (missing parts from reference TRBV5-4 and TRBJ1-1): ETGVTQSPTHLIKTRGQQVTLRCSSQSGHNTVSWYQQALGQGPQFIFQYYREEENGRGNFPPRFSGLQFPNYSSELNVNALELDDSALYLCASSLTELNTEAFFGQGTRLTVV.

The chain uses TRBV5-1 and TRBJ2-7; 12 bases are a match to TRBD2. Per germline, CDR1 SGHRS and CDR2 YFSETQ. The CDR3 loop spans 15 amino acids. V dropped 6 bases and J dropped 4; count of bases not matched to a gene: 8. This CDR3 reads CASTPEGLAGYEQYF. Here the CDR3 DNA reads TGCGCCAGCACCCCCGAGGGACTAGCGGGTTACGAGCAGTACTTC.

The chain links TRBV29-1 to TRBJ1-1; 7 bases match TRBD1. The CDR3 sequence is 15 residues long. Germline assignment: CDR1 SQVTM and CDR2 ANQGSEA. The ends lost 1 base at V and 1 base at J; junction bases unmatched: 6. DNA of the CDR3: TGCAGCGTTGAAGGGACAGGCGGGGCGAACACTGAAGCTTTCTTT. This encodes CSVEGTGGANTEAFF.

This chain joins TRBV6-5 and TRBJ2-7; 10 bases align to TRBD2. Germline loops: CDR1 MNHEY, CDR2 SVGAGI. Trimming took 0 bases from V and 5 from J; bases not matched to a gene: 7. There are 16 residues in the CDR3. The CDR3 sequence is CASSYSVGLAGDEQYF. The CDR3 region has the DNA TGTGCCAGCAGTTACTCAGTAGGGCTAGCGGGGGACGAGCAGTACTTC.

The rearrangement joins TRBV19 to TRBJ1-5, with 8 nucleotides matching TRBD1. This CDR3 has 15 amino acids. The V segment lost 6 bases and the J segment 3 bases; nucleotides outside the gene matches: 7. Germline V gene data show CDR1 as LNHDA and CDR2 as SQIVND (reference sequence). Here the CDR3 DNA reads TGTGCCAGTAGACCTCGGACAGGGCTCAATCAGCCCCAGCATTTT. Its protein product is CASRPRTGLNQPQHF.

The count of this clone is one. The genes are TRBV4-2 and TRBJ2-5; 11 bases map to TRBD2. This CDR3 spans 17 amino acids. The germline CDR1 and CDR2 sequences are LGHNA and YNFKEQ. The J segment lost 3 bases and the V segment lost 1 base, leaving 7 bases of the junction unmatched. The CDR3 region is CASSQGLVSGGEETQYF. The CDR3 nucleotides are TGTGCCAGCAGCCAAGGGCTTGTTAGCGGGGGGGAAGAGACCCAGTACTTC.

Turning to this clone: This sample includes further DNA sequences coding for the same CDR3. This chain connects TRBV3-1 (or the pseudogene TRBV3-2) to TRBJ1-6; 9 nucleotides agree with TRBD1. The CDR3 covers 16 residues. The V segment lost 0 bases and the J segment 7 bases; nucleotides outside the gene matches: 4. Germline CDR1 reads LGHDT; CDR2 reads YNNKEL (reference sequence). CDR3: CASSQDGGQGNSPLHF. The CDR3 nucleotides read TGTGCCAGCAGCCAAGATGGTGGACAGGGGAATTCACCCCTCCACTTT.

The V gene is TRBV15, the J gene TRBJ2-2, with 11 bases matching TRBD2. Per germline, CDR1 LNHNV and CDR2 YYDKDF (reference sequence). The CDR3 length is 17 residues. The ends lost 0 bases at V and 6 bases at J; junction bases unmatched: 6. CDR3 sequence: CATSRDRPSGGPGELFF. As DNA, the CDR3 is TGTGCCACCAGCAGAGATCGGCCTAGCGGGGGGCCCGGGGAGCTGTTTTTT.

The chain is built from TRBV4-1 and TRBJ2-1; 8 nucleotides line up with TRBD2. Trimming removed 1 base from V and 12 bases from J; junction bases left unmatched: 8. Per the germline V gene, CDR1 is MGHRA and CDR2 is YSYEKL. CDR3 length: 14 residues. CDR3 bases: TGCGCCAGCAGCCAAGGACATAGCGGGGAGGGGCAGTTCTTC. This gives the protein CASSQGHSGEGQFF.

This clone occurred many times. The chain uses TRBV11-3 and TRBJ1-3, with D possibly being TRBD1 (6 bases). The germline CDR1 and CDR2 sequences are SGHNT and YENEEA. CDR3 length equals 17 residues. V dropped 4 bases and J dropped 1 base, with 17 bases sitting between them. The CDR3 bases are TGTGCCAGCAGCTCGACCGACAGGTCCCGTTCTGGAAACACCATATATTTT. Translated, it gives CASSSTDRSRSGNTIYF.

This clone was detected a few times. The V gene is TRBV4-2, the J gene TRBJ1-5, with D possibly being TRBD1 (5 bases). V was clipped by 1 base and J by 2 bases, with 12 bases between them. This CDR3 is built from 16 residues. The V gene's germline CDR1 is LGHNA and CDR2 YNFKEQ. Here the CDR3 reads CASSQGAGEGNQPQHF. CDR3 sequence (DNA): TGTGCCAGCAGCCAAGGGGCGGGGGAGGGCAATCAGCCCCAGCATTTT.

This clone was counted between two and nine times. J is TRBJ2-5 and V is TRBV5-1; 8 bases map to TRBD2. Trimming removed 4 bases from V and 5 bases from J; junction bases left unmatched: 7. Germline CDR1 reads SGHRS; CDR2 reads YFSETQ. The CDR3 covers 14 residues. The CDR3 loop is CASSPLAGMETQYF. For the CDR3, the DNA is TGCGCCAGCAGCCCGTTAGCGGGGATGGAGACCCAGTACTTC. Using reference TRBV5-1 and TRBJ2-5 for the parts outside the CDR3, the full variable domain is KAGVTQTPRYLIKTRGQQVTLSCSPISGHRSVSWYQQTPGQGLQFLFEYFSETQRNKGNFPGRFSGRQFSNSRSEMNVSTLELGDSALYLCASSPLAGMETQYFGPGTRLLVL.

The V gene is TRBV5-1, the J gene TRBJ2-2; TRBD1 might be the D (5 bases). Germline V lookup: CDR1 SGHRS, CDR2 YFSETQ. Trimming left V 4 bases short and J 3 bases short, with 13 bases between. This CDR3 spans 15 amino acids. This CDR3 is CASSEQGIYTGELFF. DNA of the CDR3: TGCGCCAGCAGCGAGCAGGGTATTTACACCGGGGAGCTGTTTTTT.

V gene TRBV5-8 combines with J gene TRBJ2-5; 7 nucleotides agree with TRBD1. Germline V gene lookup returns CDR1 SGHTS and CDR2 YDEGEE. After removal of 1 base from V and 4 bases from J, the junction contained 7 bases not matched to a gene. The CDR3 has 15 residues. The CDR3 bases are TGTGCCAGCAGCTTGAACTTGGCAGGGGGAGAGACCCAGTACTTC. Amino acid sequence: CASSLNLAGGETQYF. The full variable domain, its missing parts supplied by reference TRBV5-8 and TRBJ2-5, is EAGVTQSPTHLIKTRGQQATLRCSPISGHTSVYWYQQALGLGLQFLLWYDEGEERNRGNFPPRFSGRQFPNYSSELNVNALELEDSALYLCASSLNLAGGETQYFGPGTRLLVL.

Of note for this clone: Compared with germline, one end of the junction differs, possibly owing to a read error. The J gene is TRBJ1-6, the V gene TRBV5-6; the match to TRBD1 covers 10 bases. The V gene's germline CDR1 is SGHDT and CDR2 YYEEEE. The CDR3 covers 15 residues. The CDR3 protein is CASSLGQGISSPLHF. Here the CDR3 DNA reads TGTGCCAGCAGTTTGGGACAGGGGATAAGTTCACCCCTCCACTTT.

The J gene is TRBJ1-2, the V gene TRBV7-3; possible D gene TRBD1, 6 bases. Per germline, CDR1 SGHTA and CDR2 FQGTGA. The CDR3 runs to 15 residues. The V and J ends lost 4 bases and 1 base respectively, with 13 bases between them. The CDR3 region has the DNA TGTGCCAGCAGCTCCGGGACACTCCGTAACTATGGCTACACCTTC. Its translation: CASSSGTLRNYGYTF. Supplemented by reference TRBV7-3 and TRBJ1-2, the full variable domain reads GAGVSQTPSNKVTEKGKYVELRCDPISGHTALYWYRQSLGQGPEFLIYFQGTGAADDSGLPNDRFFAVRPEGSVSTLKIQRTERGDSAVYLCASSSGTLRNYGYTFGSGTRLTVV.

CDR3 amino acids: CASSQQNSPLHF. The DNA of the CDR3 is TGTGCCAGCAGCCAACAGAATTCACCCCTCCACTTT. The rearrangement links TRBV3-1 (or the pseudogene TRBV3-2) to TRBJ1-6; D not resolved. This CDR3 contains 12 residues. Trimming removed 2 bases at V and 7 bases at J, with 3 bases between. CDR1 is LGHDT and CDR2 is YNNKEL in the germline V gene (reference sequence).

The CDR3 here is CANVWGHNEQFF. The DNA of the CDR3 is TGTGCCAACGTTTGGGGCCACAATGAGCAGTTCTTC. The V call is TRBV2, the J call TRBJ2-1, with a weak D call TRBD1 (5 bases). Trimming took 10 bases from V and 5 from J, leaving 12 bases between them. This CDR3 has 12 residues. The germline gives CDR1 SNHLY, CDR2 FYNNEI.

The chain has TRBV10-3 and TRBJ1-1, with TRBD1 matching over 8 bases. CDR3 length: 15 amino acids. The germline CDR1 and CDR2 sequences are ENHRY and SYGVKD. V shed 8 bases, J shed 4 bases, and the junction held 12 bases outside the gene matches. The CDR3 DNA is TGTGCCATCCTGGGGGCAGGGGGCGAAAGCACTGAAGCTTTCTTT. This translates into CAILGAGGESTEAFF.

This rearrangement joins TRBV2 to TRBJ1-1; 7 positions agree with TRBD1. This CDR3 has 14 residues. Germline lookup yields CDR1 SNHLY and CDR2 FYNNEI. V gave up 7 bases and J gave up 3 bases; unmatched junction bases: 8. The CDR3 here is CASTRQGVDTEAFF. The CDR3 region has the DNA TGTGCCAGCACCAGACAGGGAGTGGACACTGAAGCTTTCTTT.